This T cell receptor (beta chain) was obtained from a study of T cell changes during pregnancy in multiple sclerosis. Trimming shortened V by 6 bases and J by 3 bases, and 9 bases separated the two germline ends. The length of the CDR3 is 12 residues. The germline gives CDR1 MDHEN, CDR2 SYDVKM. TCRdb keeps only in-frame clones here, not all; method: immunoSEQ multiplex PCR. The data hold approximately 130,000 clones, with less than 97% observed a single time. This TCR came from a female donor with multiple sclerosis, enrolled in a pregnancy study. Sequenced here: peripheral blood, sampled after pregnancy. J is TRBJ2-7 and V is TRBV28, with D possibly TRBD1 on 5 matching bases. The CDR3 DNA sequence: TGTGCCAGCAGGGCAGGGCTCTACGAGCAGTACTTC. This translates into CASRAGLYEQYF.